Listed here are 23 T cell receptor beta chains from one sample, sequenced in a study of T-cell memory formation after mild COVID-19 (dated by TCRdb to the early 2020s). Receptor amplification or capture employed 5' RACE. Sequencing relied on an Illumina NovaSeq 6000. TCRdb trimmed public reads at Q25 via fastp, called clones via MiXCR and kept in-frame beta chains. Entries are consolidated by CDR3 protein sequence, retaining the most common genes and DNA. The sample includes roughly 170,000 distinct CDR3 sequences, with about a fifth observed a single time. The biggest ten clones account for under 4.5% of the sample. The sequenced sample was PBMCs or a T cell subset sorted from them (not recorded which). The receptors were gathered from a man in his late teens or twenties who had mild COVID-19 (a few samples of this study predate the infection). The sample titles of this study are shuffled in the database, so cell type and time point are left out; the donor was told from shared clones.

This chain uses TRBV28 with TRBJ1-6; TRBD1 is a possible D gene (5 bases). Germline CDR1 MDHEN, CDR2 SYDVKM. V was cut by 4 bases and J by 8 bases, with 9 bases left in between. CDR3 length: 13 residues. CDR3 nucleotide sequence: TGTGCCAGCAGTTCAGGACAAGATTCACCCCTCCACTTT. The encoded protein is CASSSGQDSPLHF.

This clonotype has only one observation. V usage is TRBV5-1 and J usage is TRBJ2-5; 10 bases agree with TRBD2. This CDR3 has 12 amino acids. V was pared by 6 bases and J by 5 bases, with 1 base of the junction left unmatched. CDR1 and CDR2 from the germline V gene are SGHRS and YFSETQ. Here the CDR3 reads CASKAGGETQYF. CDR3 in DNA: TGCGCCAGCAAAGCGGGGGGGGAGACCCAGTACTTC. The full variable domain, with the rest looked up from reference TRBV5-1 and TRBJ2-5, is KAGVTQTPRYLIKTRGQQVTLSCSPISGHRSVSWYQQTPGQGLQFLFEYFSETQRNKGNFPGRFSGRQFSNSRSEMNVSTLELGDSALYLCASKAGGETQYFGPGTRLLVL.

The J gene is TRBJ2-7, the V gene TRBV7-2, with 8 positions matching TRBD1. This CDR3 contains 16 residues. The trim removed 1 base at V and 0 bases at J, leaving 5 bases unmatched. Germline loops: CDR1 SGHTA, CDR2 FQGNSA. Here the CDR3 reads CASSLDAGTGSYEQYF. DNA for the CDR3: TGTGCCAGCAGCTTAGACGCCGGGACAGGCTCCTACGAGCAGTACTTC.

The table lists this clonotype with a few counts. The genes are TRBV7-2 and TRBJ1-6; D not resolved. The CDR3 runs 14 residues. The V gene's germline CDR1 is SGHTA and CDR2 FQGNSA. V lost 5 bases and J lost 10, with 15 bases in between. The CDR3 loop reads CASSQGSRNSPLHF. CDR3 bases: TGTGCCAGCAGCCAAGGGAGCCGGAACTCACCCCTCCACTTT.

This clonotype came up a few times. The genes are TRBV7-2 and TRBJ2-3; D not resolved. In germline, CDR1 is SGHTA, CDR2 FQGNSA. The CDR3 has 13 amino acids. Trimming stripped 3 bases from V and 2 bases from J, with 6 bases between. This chain's CDR3 is CASSFPDTDTQYF. For the CDR3, the DNA is TGTGCCAGCAGCTTTCCGGACACAGATACGCAGTATTTT.

The table lists this clonotype with a few counts. The chain carries TRBV5-1 and TRBJ2-5; D is undetermined. The CDR3 has 15 amino acids. Germline lookup yields CDR1 SGHRS and CDR2 YFSETQ. Trimming removed 1 base from V and 0 bases from J, with 10 bases in between. CDR3 nucleotides: TGCGCCAGCAGCTTGCTGGGCAGTAACCAAGAGACCCAGTACTTC. This encodes CASSLLGSNQETQYF.

This clonotype was recorded a few times. The rearrangement links TRBV10-3 to TRBJ1-6, with TRBD1 identical over 7 bases. CDR3 length: 13 amino acids. CDR1 and CDR2 (germline): ENHRY, SYGVKD. The J segment lost 7 bases and the V segment lost 10 bases, leaving 7 bases of the junction unmatched. This chain's CDR3 is CATRGQLNSPLHF. DNA for the CDR3: TGTGCCACCCGGGGACAGCTGAATTCACCCCTCCACTTT.

This rearrangement joins TRBV4-3 to TRBJ2-3; D is possibly TRBD2 (6 bases). CDR3 length: 17 amino acids. CDR1 and CDR2 from the germline V gene are LGHNA and YSLEER. V gave up 1 base and J gave up 2 bases, with 16 bases separating them. The CDR3 is CASSQGAMRGLTDTQYF. DNA of the CDR3: TGCGCCAGCAGCCAAGGGGCTATGCGGGGACTCACAGATACGCAGTATTTT.

The chain has TRBV20-1 and TRBJ1-6; 9 bases map to TRBD1. Germline V CDR1 and CDR2: DFQATT, SNEGSKA (reference sequence). Trimming removed 5 bases from V and 8 bases from J; junction bases left unmatched: 4. The CDR3 has 13 amino acids. The CDR3 here is CSAVDRGDSPLHF. CDR3 coding DNA: TGCAGTGCTGTCGACAGGGGGGATTCACCCCTCCACTTT.

The V gene is TRBV5-1, the J gene TRBJ1-5; D is unresolved. The CDR3 totals 15 residues. Between the trimmed V and J ends, which lost 1 base and 5 bases, there was a span of 13 bases. Germline V CDR1 and CDR2: SGHRS, YFSETQ. This CDR3 reads CASSLYGQRDQPQHF. For the CDR3, the DNA is TGCGCCAGCAGCTTGTACGGGCAGCGAGATCAGCCCCAGCATTTT.

There are a few counts of this clonotype. This sequence joins TRBV5-4 and TRBJ2-1; D unclear. Germline V gene sequence: CDR1 SGHNT, CDR2 YYREEE (reference sequence). The CDR3 is 14 residues long. V lost 1 base and J lost 5, with 10 bases in between. The CDR3 nucleotides are TGTGCCAGCAGCTTGAAGGACGGACACAATGAGCAGTTCTTC. Its protein product is CASSLKDGHNEQFF.

The chain is built from TRBV10-1 and TRBJ2-2; no firm D call. The CDR3 sequence is 13 residues long. V was pared by 0 bases and J by 4 bases, with 3 bases between. CDR1 WNHNN and CDR2 SYGVQD come from the germline V gene (reference sequence). The CDR3 here is CASSESGTGELFF. CDR3 coding DNA: TGCGCCAGCAGTGAGTCGGGCACCGGGGAGCTGTTTTTT.

The CDR3 coding sequence is TGTGCCAGCTCACGGGACAGCTTCGCTAGCAATCAGCCCCAGCATTTT. Translated: CASSRDSFASNQPQHF. The rearrangement joins TRBV6-5 to TRBJ1-5; 7 bases line up with TRBD1. CDR3 size: 16 residues. The J segment lost 0 bases and the V segment lost 8 bases, leaving 10 bases of the junction unmatched. Germline CDR1 MNHEY, CDR2 SVGAGI.

The chain combines TRBV27 with TRBJ2-2; 7 nucleotides align to TRBD1. Germline CDR1 is MNHEY and CDR2 is SMNVEV (reference sequence). Trimming took 5 bases from V and 5 from J; bases not matched to a gene: 8. The CDR3 is 15 amino acids. This CDR3 reads CASSHRQGGTGELFF. The CDR3 DNA reads TGTGCCAGCAGTCATCGACAGGGCGGGACCGGGGAGCTGTTTTTT.

This clonotype has only a few counts. The chain combines TRBV7-2 with TRBJ2-6; weak D call: TRBD1 (5 bases). The germline V gene encodes CDR1 SGHTA and CDR2 FQGNSA. Trimming left V 4 bases short and J 3 bases short, with 7 bases between. CDR3 length equals 14 residues. The CDR3 here is CASSSGFGANVLTF. The CDR3 region has the DNA TGTGCCAGCAGCTCAGGGTTTGGGGCCAACGTCCTGACTTTC.

The table lists this clonotype with a few counts. The chain combines TRBV4-3 with TRBJ1-4; D is ambiguous. The germline V and J ends were trimmed by 0 bases and 0 bases, with 2 bases remaining between them. Germline CDR1 reads LGHNA; CDR2 reads YSLEER. CDR3 length: 14 amino acids. The CDR3 DNA follows: TGCGCCAGCAGCCAAGACACAACTAATGAAAAACTGTTTTTT. Amino acid sequence: CASSQDTTNEKLFF.

This clonotype appeared a few times. The chain couples TRBV21-1 to TRBJ1-5; whether TRBD1, the table's D call, matches the DNA was not checked. TRBV21-1 is a listed pseudogene. The CDR3 loop spans 15 amino acids. The CDR3 is CASSTTGPAEQPQHF. DNA of the CDR3: TGTGCCAGCAGCACCACAGGGCCGGCAGAGCAGCCCCAGCATTTT.

The V gene is TRBV11-2, the J gene TRBJ1-2; D not resolved. Trimming took 10 bases from V and 0 from J, leaving 6 bases between them. This CDR3 has 11 amino acids. From germline, CDR1 is SGHAT and CDR2 FQNNGV. The CDR3 DNA sequence: TGTGCCACGGCCGCTAACTATGGCTACACCTTC. Translated, it gives CATAANYGYTF.

The chain employs TRBV5-1 and TRBJ2-3; either TRBD1 or TRBD2 may fit D (5 bases each). This CDR3 contains 14 residues. V was shortened by 3 bases and J by 0 bases, with 8 bases between the two germline ends. Germline V gene data show CDR1 as SGHRS and CDR2 as YFSETQ. The DNA for the CDR3 is TGCGCCAGCAGCTCCCGGGACAGCACAGATACGCAGTATTTT. Its translation is CASSSRDSTDTQYF.

The rearrangement links TRBV20-1 to TRBJ2-5; TRBD2 aligns across 11 bases. Germline-derived CDR1 and CDR2 are DFQATT and SNEGSKA (reference sequence). V shed 3 bases and J 2 bases; nucleotides not matched to a gene: 5. This CDR3 is built from 15 residues. The CDR3 is CSASVAGGRQETQYF. The CDR3, as DNA: TGCAGTGCTAGTGTAGCGGGGGGGCGACAAGAGACCCAGTACTTC.

The chain carries TRBV28 and TRBJ1-2, with D possibly being TRBD1 (6 bases). CDR3 length equals 16 residues. Between the trimmed V and J ends, which lost 5 bases and 5 bases, there was a span of 21 bases. From germline, CDR1 is MDHEN and CDR2 SYDVKM. The CDR3 is CASSAQGRGTAYGYTF. The CDR3 DNA reads as TGTGCCAGCAGTGCCCAGGGGAGGGGTACAGCTTATGGCTACACCTTC.

This clonotype has more than one count but fewer than ten. The chain combines TRBV18 with TRBJ1-6; D is ambiguous. The germline gives CDR1 KGHSH, CDR2 LQKENI. V lost 4 bases to trimming and J lost 5 bases, with 18 bases between them. The CDR3 is made up of 17 amino acids. The CDR3 reads CASSRLTGPSDNSPLHF. CDR3 coding DNA: TGTGCCAGCTCACGACTTACTGGGCCATCGGATAATTCACCCCTCCACTTT.

This clonotype was detected only a few times. V usage is TRBV7-3 and J usage is TRBJ2-1; tentatively, D is TRBD1 or TRBD2 (5 bases each). CDR1 SGHTA and CDR2 FQGTGA come from the germline V gene. The CDR3 length is 15 residues. The ends were cut back, 2 bases at V and 6 bases at J, with 14 bases in the middle. The CDR3 bases are TGTGCCAGCAGCTTAGACCCCATGAGGGGCAATGAGCAGTTCTTC. Translated, it gives CASSLDPMRGNEQFF.